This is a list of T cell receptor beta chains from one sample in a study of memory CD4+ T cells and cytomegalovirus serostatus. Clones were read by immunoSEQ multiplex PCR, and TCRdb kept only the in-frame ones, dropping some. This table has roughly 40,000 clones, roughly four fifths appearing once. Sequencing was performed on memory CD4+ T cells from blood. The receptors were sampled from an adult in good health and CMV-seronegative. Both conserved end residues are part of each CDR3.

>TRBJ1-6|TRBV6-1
CASSDGNSPLHF
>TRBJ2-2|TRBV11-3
CASGRNQGTGELFF
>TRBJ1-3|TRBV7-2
CASSSQGGGNTIYF
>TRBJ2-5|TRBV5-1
CASSLAGRGQETQYF
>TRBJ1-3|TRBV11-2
CASSLRSASISGNTIYF
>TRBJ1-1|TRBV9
CASSTTLDTEAFF
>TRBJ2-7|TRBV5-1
CASSPTGASYEQYF
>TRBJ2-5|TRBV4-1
CASSQERVGPAASQETQYF
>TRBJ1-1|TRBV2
CASSESSLNTEAFF
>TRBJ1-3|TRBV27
CASSLRGPGNTIYF
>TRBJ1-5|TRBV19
CASSGQANQPQHF
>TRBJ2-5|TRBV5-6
CASSLRVGYQETQYF
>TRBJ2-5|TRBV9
CASSPSGDVGTQYF
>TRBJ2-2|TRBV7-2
CASSLDRGTGELFF
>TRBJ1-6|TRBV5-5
CASSRDRKSYNSPLHF
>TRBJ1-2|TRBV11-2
CASSLGPGSTYGYTF
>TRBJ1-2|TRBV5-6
CASSEGRDPIFSHTF
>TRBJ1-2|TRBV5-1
CASSFSPGSKRDGYTF
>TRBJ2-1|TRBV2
CASSGAGVYNEQFF
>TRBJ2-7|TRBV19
CASSMGTDYEQYF
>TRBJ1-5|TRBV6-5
CASSYSGGSSGSQHF
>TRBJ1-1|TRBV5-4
CATVQGGTEAFF
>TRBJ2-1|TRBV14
CASSFDVSSYNEQFF
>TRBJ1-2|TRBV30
CAWAPRQGDRLYGYTF
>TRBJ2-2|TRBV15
CATSRGLGGELFF
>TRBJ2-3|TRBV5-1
CASSLEWGDTQYF
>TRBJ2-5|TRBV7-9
CASSFTGEGAETQYF
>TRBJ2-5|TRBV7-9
CASGSSGQTQYF
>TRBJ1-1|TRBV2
CASSVSWVTEAFF
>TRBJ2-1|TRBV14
CASSQAQGPYNEQFF
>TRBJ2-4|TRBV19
CASSIVHQVAKNIQYF
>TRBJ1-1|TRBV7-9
CASSLSAGNTEAFF
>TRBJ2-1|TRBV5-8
CASGINEQFF
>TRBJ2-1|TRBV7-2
CASSLQVGGPPYNEQFF
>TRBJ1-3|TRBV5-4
CASSENGNTIYF
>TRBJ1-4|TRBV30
CAWSQGGEKLFF
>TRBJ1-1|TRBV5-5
CASITHPDMNTEAFF
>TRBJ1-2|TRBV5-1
CASSLGQGANYGYTF
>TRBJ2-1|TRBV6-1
CASSEYGTDYYNEQFF
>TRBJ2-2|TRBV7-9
CASSKGQGPGELFF
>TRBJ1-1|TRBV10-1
CASRRDTHNTEAFF
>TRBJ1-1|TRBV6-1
CASSEDGQAEAFF
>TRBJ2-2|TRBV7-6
CASSLEQLNTGELFF
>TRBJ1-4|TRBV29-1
CSYTATNEKLFF
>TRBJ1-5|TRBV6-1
CASSGSPGQGVQPQHF
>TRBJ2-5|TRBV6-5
CASSYSLEGGYETQYF
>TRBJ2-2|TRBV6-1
CASSERLAGTGELFF
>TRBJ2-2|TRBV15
CATSSEGAGELFF
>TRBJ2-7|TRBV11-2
CASSLDWGGGSYEQYF
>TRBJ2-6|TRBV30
CAWNSGANVLTF
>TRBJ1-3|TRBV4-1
CASSQFGQGASGNTIYF
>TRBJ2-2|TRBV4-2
CASSQVIQNTGELFF
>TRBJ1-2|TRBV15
CATSRDRTGDGGYTF
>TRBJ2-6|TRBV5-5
CASSQRAFEEFGANVLTF
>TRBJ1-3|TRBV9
CASSVRSENTIYF
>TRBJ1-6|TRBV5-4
CASSLTRDRENSPLHF
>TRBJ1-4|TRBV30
CAWSEGLRSEKLFF
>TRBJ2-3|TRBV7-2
CASSYKSSSTDTQYF